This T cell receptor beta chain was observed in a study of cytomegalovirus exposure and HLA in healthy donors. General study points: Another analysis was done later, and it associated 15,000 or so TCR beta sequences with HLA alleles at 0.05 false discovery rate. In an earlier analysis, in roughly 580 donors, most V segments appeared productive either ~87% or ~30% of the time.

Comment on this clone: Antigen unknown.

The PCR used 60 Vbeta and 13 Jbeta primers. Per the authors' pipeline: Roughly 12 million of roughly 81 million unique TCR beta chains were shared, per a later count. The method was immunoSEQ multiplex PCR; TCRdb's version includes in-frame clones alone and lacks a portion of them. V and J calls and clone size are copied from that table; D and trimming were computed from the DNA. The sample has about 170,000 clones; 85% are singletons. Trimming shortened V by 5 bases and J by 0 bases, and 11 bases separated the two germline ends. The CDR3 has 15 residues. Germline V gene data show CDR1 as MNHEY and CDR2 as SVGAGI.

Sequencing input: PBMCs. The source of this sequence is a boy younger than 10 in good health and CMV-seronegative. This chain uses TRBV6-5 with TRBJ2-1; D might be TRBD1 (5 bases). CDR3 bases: TGTGCCAGCAGTGCCGACAGATACTCCTACAATGAGCAGTTCTTC. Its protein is CASSADRYSYNEQFF.